The 15 T cell receptor beta chains below were found in one sample sequenced in a study of blood T cell repertoires in COVID-19. The assay was immunoSEQ multiplex PCR, and TCRdb's table has in-frame clones only and misses some. The data contain approximately 250,000 clones, approximately 89% of them singletons. The sample taken for sequencing was PBMCs or T cells enriched from blood (not recorded which). These receptor sequences come from a woman between 40 and 55 years old who had been exposed to COVID-19.

The chain links TRBV27 to TRBJ2-7; 7 bases fit TRBD1. CDR3 length: 14 residues. The V and J ends lost 3 bases and 6 bases, in that order; junction bases with no gene match: 8. The V gene's germline CDR1 is MNHEY and CDR2 SMNVEV (reference sequence). The CDR3 sequence: CASSLERGLGEQYF. The DNA of the CDR3 is TGTGCCAGCAGTTTGGAGAGGGGGCTCGGCGAGCAGTACTTC.

The chain's CDR3 is CASSDEIAGETDTQYF. For the CDR3, the DNA is TGTGCCAGCAGCGATGAAATAGCGGGAGAAACAGATACGCAGTATTTT. V is TRBV4-2 and J is TRBJ2-3; 9 nucleotides match TRBD2. CDR3 size: 16 residues. Germline V gene lookup returns CDR1 LGHNA and CDR2 YNFKEQ. Trimming removed 5 bases from V and 3 bases from J; junction bases left unmatched: 9.

The J gene is TRBJ2-1, the V gene TRBV4-3; no firm D call. The V gene lost 0 bases and the J gene lost 9 bases, with 9 bases spanning the gap. Per germline, CDR1 LGHNA and CDR2 YSLEER. CDR3 length: 13 residues. The CDR3 DNA sequence: TGCGCCAGCAGCCAAGATGGCTTCAGTGAGCAGTTCTTC. Its translation: CASSQDGFSEQFF.

This clone was seen a handful of times. The chain links TRBV3-1 (or the pseudogene TRBV3-2) to TRBJ2-4, with D unresolved. Trimming pared 3 bases from V and 6 bases from J, leaving 12 bases between. The CDR3 runs to 14 residues. Germline V gene lookup returns CDR1 LGHDT and CDR2 YNNKEL (reference sequence). CDR3 DNA sequence: TGTGCCAGCAGCCAGACCTACAGCCTAAACATTCAGTACTTC. Translating it yields CASSQTYSLNIQYF.

This chain links TRBV10-3 with TRBJ1-6; a weak D match, TRBD1 (6 bases). V was shortened by 3 bases and J by 7 bases, with 7 bases between the two germline ends. The CDR3 sequence is 13 residues long. Germline CDR1 ENHRY, CDR2 SYGVKD. CDR3 sequence (DNA): TGTGCCATCAGTGATACAGGGAATTCACCCCTCCACTTT. Its translation is CAISDTGNSPLHF.

The rearrangement uses TRBV11-2 and TRBJ2-2, with D tentatively TRBD2 (5 bases). The V gene lost 2 bases and the J gene lost 6 bases, with 13 bases spanning the gap. The CDR3 is made up of 15 amino acids. Germline V gene lookup returns CDR1 SGHAT and CDR2 FQNNGV. CDR3 coding DNA: TGTGCCAGCAGCTTACGAGGGTTTAGCTCCGGGGAGCTGTTTTTT. The encoded protein is CASSLRGFSSGELFF. The whole variable domain, filled in from reference TRBV11-2 and TRBJ2-2, reads EAGVAQSPRYKIIEKRQSVAFWCNPISGHATLYWYQQILGQGPKLLIQFQNNGVVDDSQLPKDRFSAERLKGVDSTLKIQPAKLEDSAVYLCASSLRGFSSGELFFGEGSRLTVL.

The rearrangement links TRBV27 to TRBJ1-2; D unresolved. Germline-derived CDR1 and CDR2 are MNHEY and SMNVEV (reference sequence). V lost 3 bases to trimming and J lost 5 bases, with 10 bases between them. This CDR3 is 13 amino acids long. The CDR3 DNA follows: TGTGCCAGCAGTTTCGGAGGAAAGTATGGCTACACCTTC. Translated, it gives CASSFGGKYGYTF.

The V call is TRBV3-1 (or the pseudogene TRBV3-2), the J call TRBJ1-2; TRBD1 matches at 9 bases. The CDR3 has 18 residues. V lost 3 bases, J lost 5 bases, and 16 bases stayed unmatched. From germline, CDR1 is LGHDT and CDR2 YNNKEL (reference sequence). The CDR3: CASSHRGDRDPWWYGYTF. The CDR3 DNA is TGTGCCAGCAGCCACCGAGGGGACAGGGACCCTTGGTGGTATGGCTACACCTTC.

The V call is TRBV7-6, the J call TRBJ2-1; 8 bases map to TRBD1. This CDR3 comprises 15 residues. With 3 bases clipped from V and 0 bases from J, the junction kept 1 base outside the gene matches. Germline assignment: CDR1 SGHVS and CDR2 FNYEAQ. The CDR3 DNA follows: TGTGCCAGCAGCTTTACAGGGGGCTCCTACAATGAGCAGTTCTTC. It specifies CASSFTGGSYNEQFF. The variable domain in full, completed from reference TRBV7-6 and TRBJ2-1, reads GAGVSQSPRYKVTKRGQDVALRCDPISGHVSLYWYRQALGQGPEFLTYFNYEAQQDKSGLPNDRFSAERPEGSISTLTIQRTEQRDSAMYRCASSFTGGSYNEQFFGPGTRLTVL.

The chain employs TRBV13 and TRBJ2-2; 8 bases line up with TRBD2. V lost 3 bases and J lost 5; bases outside the gene matches: 8. The CDR3 extends over 16 amino acids. The V gene's germline CDR1 is PRHDT and CDR2 FYEKMQ (reference sequence). This CDR3 reads CASSFVGSGITGELFF. As DNA, the CDR3 is TGTGCCAGCAGCTTTGTCGGTAGCGGGATTACCGGGGAGCTGTTTTTT.

The V call is TRBV7-9, the J call TRBJ2-7; TRBD1 aligns across 9 bases. The CDR3 has 15 residues. Germline lookup yields CDR1 SEHNR and CDR2 FQNEAQ (reference sequence). V trimming: 3 bases; J trimming: 1 base; junction bases outside the gene matches: 4. CDR3 nucleotide sequence: TGTGCCAGCAGCTTTGGGACAGGGAATTCCTACGAGCAGTACGTC. Translation gives CASSFGTGNSYEQYV.

The CDR3 reads CASSQYTLTGTEAFF. In DNA, the CDR3 is TGTGCCAGCAGTCAATATACCCTCACGGGCACTGAAGCTTTCTTT. The gene calls are TRBV6-2 or TRBV6-3 and TRBJ1-1; D is undetermined. Trimming removed 5 bases from V and 4 bases from J, with 17 bases in between. Per germline, CDR1 MNHEY and CDR2 SVGEGT. The length of the CDR3 is 15 residues.

This chain links TRBV5-6 with TRBJ1-5, with D perhaps TRBD1 (5 bases). The V end was cut by 0 bases, the J end by 9 bases, with 13 bases between. The germline V gene has CDR1 SGHDT and CDR2 YYEEEE. CDR3 length: 14 residues. The CDR3: CASSLGGGTRPQHF. DNA for the CDR3: TGTGCCAGCAGCTTGGGGGGCGGGACTCGGCCCCAGCATTTT.

This chain connects TRBV5-8 to TRBJ2-1; 8 nucleotides match TRBD1. CDR1 SGHTS and CDR2 YDEGEE come from the germline V gene. V was clipped by 3 bases and J by 6 bases; unmatched bases: 5. The CDR3 runs to 14 residues. CDR3 DNA: TGTGCCAGCAGCTCTGACAGGGGACCCAATGAGCAGTTCTTC. Its translation: CASSSDRGPNEQFF.

The table lists this clone with a few counts. The V and J genes are TRBV5-5 and TRBJ1-4; D unresolved. Germline values: CDR1 SGHKS, CDR2 YYEKEE (reference sequence). The CDR3 runs to 13 residues. V lost 7 bases and J 4 bases, leaving 11 bases between the germline ends. This chain's CDR3 is CASGEVYNEKLFF. CDR3 DNA sequence: TGTGCCAGCGGTGAGGTCTATAATGAAAAACTGTTTTTT. Drawing the rest from reference TRBV5-5 and TRBJ1-4, the complete variable domain is DAGVTQSPTHLIKTRGQQVTLRCSPISGHKSVSWYQQVLGQGPQFIFQYYEKEERGRGNFPDRFSARQFPNYSSELNVNALLLGDSALYLCASGEVYNEKLFFGSGTQLSVL.